These 6 T cell receptor beta chains came from one sample sequenced in a study of blood T cell repertoires in COVID-19. Measured with immunoSEQ multiplex PCR; TCRdb has only the in-frame clones, and not every one. The table lists about 250,000 clones, 70% to 90% of them singletons, with 3% in the top ten. The material sequenced was peripheral blood. The source of these receptors is a man between 18 and 29 years old with active or convalescent COVID-19.

V usage is TRBV3-1 (or the pseudogene TRBV3-2) and J usage is TRBJ1-5; D is ambiguous. V gave up 1 base and J gave up 7 bases, with 14 bases separating them. Germline V lookup: CDR1 LGHDT, CDR2 YNNKEL (reference sequence). The length of the CDR3 is 15 residues. The CDR3, as DNA: TGTGCCAGCAGCCAAGGCCCCCAGGACTGGCAGCCCCAGCATTTT. Encoded protein: CASSQGPQDWQPQHF.

The J gene is TRBJ2-7, the V gene TRBV7-8; 7 bases agree with TRBD1. In germline, CDR1 is SGHVS, CDR2 FQNEAQ. This CDR3 spans 14 amino acids. V dropped 3 bases and J dropped 4; count of bases not matched to a gene: 6. The CDR3 DNA sequence: TGTGCCAGCAGCTTGGGACAGTCGAGATACGAGCAGTACTTC. Residues: CASSLGQSRYEQYF. The complete variable domain, with remaining parts taken from reference TRBV7-8 and TRBJ2-7, reads GAGVSQSPRYKVAKRGQDVALRCDPISGHVSLFWYQQALGQGPEFLTYFQNEAQLDKSGLPSDRFFAERPEGSVSTLKIQRTQQEDSAVYLCASSLGQSRYEQYFGPGTRLTVT.

V usage is TRBV29-1 and J usage is TRBJ1-3; D not resolved. The CDR3 spans 10 residues. In germline, CDR1 is SQVTM, CDR2 ANQGSEA. V lost 7 bases to trimming and J lost 8 bases, with 9 bases between them. The CDR3 reads CSAEYDTIYF. In DNA, the CDR3 is TGCAGCGCCGAGTATGACACCATATATTTT. The full variable domain, in which reference TRBV29-1 and TRBJ1-3 provide the parts outside the CDR3, is SAVISQKPSRDICQRGTSLTIQCQVDSQVTMMFWYRQQPGQSLTLIATANQGSEATYESGFVIDKFPISRPNLTFSTLTVSNMSPEDSSIYLCSAEYDTIYFGEGSWLTVV.

The chain employs TRBV5-1 and TRBJ1-1; D is possibly TRBD1 (5 bases). V shed 4 bases and J shed 1 base, with 20 bases lying between them. This CDR3 is built from 17 residues. From germline, CDR1 is SGHRS and CDR2 YFSETQ. CDR3 DNA: TGCGCCAGCAGCCCGGTGATAAGGCAGGGATCGAACACTGAAGCTTTCTTT. Its protein product is CASSPVIRQGSNTEAFF.

This chain joins TRBV9 and TRBJ2-2, with 11 bases lining up with TRBD2. CDR3 length equals 16 residues. The V and J ends lost 4 bases and 1 base, in that order; junction bases with no gene match: 3. Germline V gene lookup returns CDR1 SGDLS and CDR2 YYNGEE. The CDR3 sequence is CASSYGLAGNTGELFF. The CDR3, as DNA: TGTGCCAGCAGCTACGGACTAGCGGGGAACACCGGGGAGCTGTTTTTT.

The CDR3 is CASRPPQPRGNSYNEQFF. The CDR3 bases are TGTGCCAGCCGCCCCCCCCAGCCGAGGGGGAACTCCTACAATGAGCAGTTCTTC. The V and J genes are TRBV2 and TRBJ2-1; possible D gene TRBD1, 6 bases. The CDR3 has 18 amino acids. V was pared by 8 bases and J by 0 bases, with 23 bases between. From germline, CDR1 is SNHLY and CDR2 FYNNEI. The variable domain in full, completed from reference TRBV2 and TRBJ2-1, reads EPEVTQTPSHQVTQMGQEVILRCVPISNHLYFYWYRQILGQKVEFLVSFYNNEISEKSEIFDDQFSVERPDGSNFTLKIRSTKLEDSAMYFCASRPPQPRGNSYNEQFFGPGTRLTVL.